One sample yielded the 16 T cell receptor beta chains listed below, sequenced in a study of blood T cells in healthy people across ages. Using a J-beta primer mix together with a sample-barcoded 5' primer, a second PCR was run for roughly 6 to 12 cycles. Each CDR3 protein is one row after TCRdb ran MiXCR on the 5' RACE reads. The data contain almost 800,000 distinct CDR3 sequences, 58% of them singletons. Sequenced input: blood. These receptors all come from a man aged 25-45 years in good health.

The CDR3 loop reads CASSEGLRASEYGYTF. CDR3 DNA sequence: TGTGCCAGCAGCGAGGGACTACGGGCCAGTGAATATGGCTACACCTTC. The chain is built from TRBV2 and TRBJ1-2, with D maybe TRBD1 (5 bases). The CDR3 is 16 residues long. In germline, CDR1 is SNHLY, CDR2 FYNNEI. V lost 6 bases and J lost 5, with 22 bases in between.

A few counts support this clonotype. The CDR3 spells CASSTHGTSGRAKNIQYF. The CDR3 DNA reads TGTGCCAGCAGTACCCACGGGACTAGCGGGAGAGCCAAAAACATTCAGTACTTC. The rearrangement uses TRBV6-2 or TRBV6-3 and TRBJ2-4, with TRBD2 identical over 14 bases. V shed 5 bases, J shed 0 bases, and the junction held 6 bases outside the gene matches. This CDR3 contains 18 residues. Germline loops: CDR1 MNHEY, CDR2 SVGEGT.

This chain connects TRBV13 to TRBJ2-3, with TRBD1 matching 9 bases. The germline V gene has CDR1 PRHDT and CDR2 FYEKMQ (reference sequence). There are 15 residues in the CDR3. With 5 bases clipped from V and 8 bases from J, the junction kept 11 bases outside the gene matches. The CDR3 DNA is TGTGCCAGCAGCCCTACAGGGGGCTCGTTTAGTACGCAGTATTTT. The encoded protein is CASSPTGGSFSTQYF.

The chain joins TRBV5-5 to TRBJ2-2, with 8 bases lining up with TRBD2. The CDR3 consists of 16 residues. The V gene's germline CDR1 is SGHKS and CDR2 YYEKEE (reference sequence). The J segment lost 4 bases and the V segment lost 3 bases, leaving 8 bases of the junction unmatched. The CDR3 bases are TGTGCCAGCAGCTACGGAGCGGGAGTCGCCACCGGGGAGCTGTTTTTT. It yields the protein CASSYGAGVATGELFF.

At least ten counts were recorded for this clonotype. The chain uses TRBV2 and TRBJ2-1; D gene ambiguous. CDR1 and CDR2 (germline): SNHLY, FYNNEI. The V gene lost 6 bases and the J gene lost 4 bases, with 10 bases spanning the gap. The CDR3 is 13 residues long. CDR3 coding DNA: TGTGCCAGCAGAGAGACAAAATACAATGAGCAGTTCTTC. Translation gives CASRETKYNEQFF.

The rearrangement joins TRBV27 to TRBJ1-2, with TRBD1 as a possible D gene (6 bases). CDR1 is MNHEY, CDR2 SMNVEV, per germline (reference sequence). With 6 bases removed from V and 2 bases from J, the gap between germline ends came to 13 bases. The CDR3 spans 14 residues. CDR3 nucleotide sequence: TGTGCCAGCAGGGGGGGGGGCCCCAACTATGGCTACACCTTC. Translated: CASRGGGPNYGYTF.

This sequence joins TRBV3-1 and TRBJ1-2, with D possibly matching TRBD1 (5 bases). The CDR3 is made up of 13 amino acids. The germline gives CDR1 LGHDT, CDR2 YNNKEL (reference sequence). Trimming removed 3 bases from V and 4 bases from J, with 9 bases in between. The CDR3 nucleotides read TGTGCCAGCAGCCAGCTGGGGACCTATGGCTACACCTTC. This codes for CASSQLGTYGYTF.

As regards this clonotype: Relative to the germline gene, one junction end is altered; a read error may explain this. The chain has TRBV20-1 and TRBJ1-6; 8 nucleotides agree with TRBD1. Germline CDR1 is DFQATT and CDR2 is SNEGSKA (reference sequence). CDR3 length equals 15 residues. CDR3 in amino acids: CSASEMGQDNPPLHF. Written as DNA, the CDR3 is TGCAGTGCTAGTGAAATGGGACAGGATAATCCACCCCTCCACTTT.

The CDR3 DNA is TGTGCCAGCAGCTACCGGGGACAGCCCTACGAGCAGTACTTC. Translating gives CASSYRGQPYEQYF. The chain employs TRBV7-2 and TRBJ2-7; TRBD1 aligns across 7 bases. J gave up 2 bases and V 4 bases, and 5 bases lay outside the gene matches. The CDR3 loop spans 14 amino acids. Germline loops: CDR1 SGHTA, CDR2 FQGNSA.

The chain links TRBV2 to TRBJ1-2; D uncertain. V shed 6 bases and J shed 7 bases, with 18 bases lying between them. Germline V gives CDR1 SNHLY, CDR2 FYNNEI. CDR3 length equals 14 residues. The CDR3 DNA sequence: TGTGCCAGCAGCACCGTCAGCGGGAGCTTTGGCTACACCTTC. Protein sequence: CASSTVSGSFGYTF.

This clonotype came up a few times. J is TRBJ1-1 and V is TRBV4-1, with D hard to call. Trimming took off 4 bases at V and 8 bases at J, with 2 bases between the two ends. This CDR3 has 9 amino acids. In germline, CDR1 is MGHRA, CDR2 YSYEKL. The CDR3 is CASSPEAFF. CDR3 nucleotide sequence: TGCGCCAGCAGCCCCGAAGCTTTCTTT.

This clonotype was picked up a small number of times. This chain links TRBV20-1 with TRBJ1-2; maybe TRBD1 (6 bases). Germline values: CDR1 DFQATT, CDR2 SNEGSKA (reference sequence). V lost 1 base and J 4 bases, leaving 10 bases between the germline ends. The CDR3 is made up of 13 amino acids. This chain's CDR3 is CSARVAGVYGYTF. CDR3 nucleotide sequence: TGCAGTGCTAGAGTAGCAGGGGTCTATGGCTACACCTTC.

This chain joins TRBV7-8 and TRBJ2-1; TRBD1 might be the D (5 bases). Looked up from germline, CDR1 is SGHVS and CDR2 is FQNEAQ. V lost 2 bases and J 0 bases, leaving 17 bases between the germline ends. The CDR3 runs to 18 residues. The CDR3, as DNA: TGTGCCAGCAGCTTAATGTATAGGGGCCTGAGCTCCTACAATGAGCAGTTCTTC. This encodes CASSLMYRGLSSYNEQFF.

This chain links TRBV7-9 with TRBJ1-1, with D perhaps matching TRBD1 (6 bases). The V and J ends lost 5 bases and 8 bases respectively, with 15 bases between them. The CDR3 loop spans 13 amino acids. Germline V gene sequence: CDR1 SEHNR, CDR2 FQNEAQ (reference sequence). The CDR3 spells CASSRGQKGEAFF. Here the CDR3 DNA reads TGTGCCAGCAGCCGCGGACAGAAGGGAGAAGCTTTCTTT.

CDR3 coding DNA: TGTGCCAGCAGTTACTCCTCCGGGGGGGCCAACAATGAGCAGTTCTTC. It specifies CASSYSSGGANNEQFF. V and J are TRBV6-5 and TRBJ2-1; 8 bases are a match to TRBD2. The CDR3 is made up of 16 amino acids. Germline V lookup: CDR1 MNHEY, CDR2 SVGAGI. Trimming took 0 bases from V and 5 from J; bases not matched to a gene: 6.

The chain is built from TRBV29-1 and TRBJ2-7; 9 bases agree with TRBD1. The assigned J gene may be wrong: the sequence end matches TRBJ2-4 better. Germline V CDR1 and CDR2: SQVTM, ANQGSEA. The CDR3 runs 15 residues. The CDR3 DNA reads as TGCAGCGTCGATAGGGGGGGGACAGGGAAAAACATTCAGTACTTC. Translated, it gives CSVDRGGTGKNIQYF.